Listed here is a single T cell receptor beta chain. Its target is unknown. This sample is part of a study of cytomegalovirus exposure and HLA in healthy donors. Study outcomes and limitations: TCR beta chains associated with HLA were, in a later analysis, more clonally expanded than equally common others. Fewer N-insertions than the 666-donor mean were reportedly shown by an Asian-associated ancestry cluster in a later analysis.

Germline loops: CDR1 LNHDA, CDR2 SQIVND (reference sequence). V lost 0 bases and J lost 3; bases outside the gene matches: 9. The CDR3 has 18 residues. Primers included in the PCR were 60 Vbeta and 13 Jbeta primers. The authors' processing: Around 9.9 million shared chains were among the approximately 82 million unique TCR beta chains that a later analysis counted. TCRdb keeps only in-frame clones here, not all; method: immunoSEQ multiplex PCR. V, J and clone size reflect that table, while D and trimming were determined from the DNA. In the table there are about 150,000 clones, about 76% of which are singletons.

The source material was PBMCs. The rearrangement joins TRBV19 to TRBJ1-5, with 9 bases fitting TRBD1. The TCR originated in a woman aged 18-29 years in good health and CMV-seropositive. CDR3 nucleotides: TGTGCCAGTAGTATAGATTACGGACAGGGGAAGGACAATCAGCCCCAGCATTTT. It yields the protein CASSIDYGQGKDNQPQHF.